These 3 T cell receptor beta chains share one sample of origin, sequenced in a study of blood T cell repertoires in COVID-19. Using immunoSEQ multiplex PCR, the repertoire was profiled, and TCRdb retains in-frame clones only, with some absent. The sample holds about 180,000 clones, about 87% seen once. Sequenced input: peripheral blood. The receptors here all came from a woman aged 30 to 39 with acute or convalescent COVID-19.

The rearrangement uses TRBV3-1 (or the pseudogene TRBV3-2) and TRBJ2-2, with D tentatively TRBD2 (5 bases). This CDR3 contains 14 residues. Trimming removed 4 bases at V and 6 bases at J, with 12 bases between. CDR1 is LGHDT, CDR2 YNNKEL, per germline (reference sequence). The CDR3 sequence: CASSRTRSAGELFF. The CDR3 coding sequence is TGTGCCAGCAGCCGAACTAGATCGGCCGGGGAGCTGTTTTTT.

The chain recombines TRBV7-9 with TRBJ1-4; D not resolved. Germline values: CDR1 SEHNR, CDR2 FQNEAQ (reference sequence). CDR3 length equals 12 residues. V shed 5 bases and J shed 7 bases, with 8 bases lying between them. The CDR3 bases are TGTGCCAGCAGCCCCGCGGTTGAAAAACTGTTTTTT. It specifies CASSPAVEKLFF.

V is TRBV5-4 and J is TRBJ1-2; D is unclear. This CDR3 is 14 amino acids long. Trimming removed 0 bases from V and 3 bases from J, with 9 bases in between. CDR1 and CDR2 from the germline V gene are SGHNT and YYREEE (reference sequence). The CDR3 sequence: CASSLESEHYGYTF. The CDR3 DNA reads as TGTGCCAGCAGCTTGGAGTCAGAACACTATGGCTACACCTTC. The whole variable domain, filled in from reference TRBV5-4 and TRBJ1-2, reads ETGVTQSPTHLIKTRGQQVTLRCSSQSGHNTVSWYQQALGQGPQFIFQYYREEENGRGNFPPRFSGLQFPNYSSELNVNALELDDSALYLCASSLESEHYGYTFGSGTRLTVV.